This T cell receptor (beta chain) was found in a study of early T cells in non-severe SARS-CoV-2 infection. The V gene lost 8 bases and the J gene lost 1 base, with 16 bases spanning the gap. The CDR3 runs 15 residues. CDR1 is MNHEY and CDR2 is SMNVEV in the germline V gene (reference sequence). This clonotype was counted only a few times. From the 5' RACE reads, TCRdb called clonotypes with MiXCR, one entry per CDR3 protein. The sample lists 71,000 or so distinct CDR3 sequences, around 13% occurring once. The receptor was isolated from an adult who was a healthcare worker with PCR-confirmed SARS-CoV-2 infection or an uninfected control (not recorded which). Specimen: whole blood. This chain connects TRBV27 to TRBJ2-3; possible D gene TRBD2, 7 bases. The CDR3 sequence is CASARGQKRTDTQYF. For the CDR3, the DNA is TGTGCCAGCGCGCGGGGGCAGAAACGCACAGATACGCAGTATTTT.